The 10 T cell receptor beta chains in this list originate from one sample, sequenced in a study of T cell responses to AZD1222 COVID-19 vaccine. TCRdb's copy holds only in-frame clones and misses some; the assay was immunoSEQ multiplex PCR. The top ten hold around 4.4% of the sample, which has approximately 120,000 clones, 75% to 90% seen once. This material consisted of peripheral blood, taken 28 days after the second AZD1222 dose. These TCRs come from an adult who received the AZD1222 COVID-19 vaccine.

The rearrangement joins TRBV6-8 to TRBJ1-1, with 7 bases lining up with TRBD1. The V gene end was trimmed by 8 bases and the J gene end by 0 bases; junction bases not matched to a gene: 15. The CDR3 is 17 residues long. Germline CDR1 and CDR2: MNHGY and SAAAGT. This CDR3 reads CASPRGGGRRMNTEAFF. The CDR3, as DNA: TGTGCCAGCCCCCGGGGAGGGGGCAGACGCATGAACACTGAAGCTTTCTTT.

The V call is TRBV19, the J call TRBJ2-7, with D possibly matching TRBD2 (5 bases). V was clipped by 4 bases and J by 0 bases, with 19 bases between them. There are 17 residues in the CDR3. The germline gives CDR1 LNHDA, CDR2 SQIVND (reference sequence). The CDR3 region has the DNA TGTGCCAGTAGTAGGGGTTCGGGAAGCCTAAGCTCCTACGAGCAGTACTTC. Translation gives CASSRGSGSLSSYEQYF.

The rearrangement uses TRBV27 and TRBJ1-1; TRBD1 matches 8 bases. With 3 bases clipped from V and 5 bases from J, the junction kept 11 bases outside the gene matches. Germline-derived CDR1 and CDR2 are MNHEY and SMNVEV (reference sequence). CDR3 length: 16 residues. CDR3 residues: CASSFRPPDRETEAFF. The CDR3 nucleotides read TGTGCCAGCAGTTTTCGACCCCCGGACAGGGAGACTGAAGCTTTCTTT.

The gene calls are TRBV14 and TRBJ2-7; D remains ambiguous. This CDR3 is 14 amino acids long. Germline V gives CDR1 SGHDN, CDR2 FVKESK. V was shortened by 0 bases and J by 4 bases, with 10 bases between the two germline ends. CDR3 in amino acids: CASSQEAAEYEQYF. In DNA form, the CDR3 reads TGTGCCAGCAGCCAAGAGGCGGCGGAGTACGAGCAGTACTTC.

V is TRBV10-3 and J is TRBJ2-2; 7 bases line up with TRBD1. V trimming: 6 bases; J trimming: 5 bases; junction bases outside the gene matches: 0. This CDR3 contains 12 residues. The germline CDR1 and CDR2 sequences are ENHRY and SYGVKD. The CDR3 loop reads CAIRQGTGELFF. DNA for the CDR3: TGTGCCATCAGACAGGGGACCGGGGAGCTGTTTTTT.

This clone was seen a few times. The chain combines TRBV24-1 with TRBJ2-7; 8 nucleotides line up with TRBD1. Germline CDR1 is KGHDR and CDR2 is SFDVKD. With V trimmed by 5 bases and J by 2 bases, 7 bases remained unmatched. This CDR3 spans 15 amino acids. For the CDR3, the DNA is TGTGCCACCAGTGCTGGACAGGGCTTCCCCTACGAGCAGTACTTC. It yields the protein CATSAGQGFPYEQYF.

The V and J genes are TRBV6-6 and TRBJ1-5; the D is unclear. Germline CDR1 is MNHNY and CDR2 is SVGAGI (reference sequence). Trimming stripped 2 bases from V and 1 base from J, with 9 bases between. The CDR3 contains 15 residues. The CDR3 here is CASSYALGSNQPQHF. The CDR3 DNA sequence: TGTGCCAGCAGTTACGCCCTGGGGAGCAATCAGCCCCAGCATTTT.

This rearrangement joins TRBV9 to TRBJ2-3, with TRBD2 identical over 8 bases. Germline loops: CDR1 SGDLS, CDR2 YYNGEE. The CDR3 runs to 16 residues. Losses at the gene ends were 1 base for V and 2 bases for J; bases not matched to a gene: 6. This chain's CDR3 is CASSVLLAANTDTQYF. As DNA, the CDR3 is TGTGCCAGCAGCGTACTACTAGCGGCAAACACAGATACGCAGTATTTT.

The chain carries TRBV7-3 and TRBJ1-6; 9 positions match TRBD1. This CDR3 has 15 amino acids. Trimming cost V 6 bases and J 7 bases; bases outside gene matches: 7. Germline assignment: CDR1 SGHTA and CDR2 FQGTGA. In DNA form, the CDR3 reads TGTGCCAGCAGATCCCGCGGGACAGGGAATTCACCCCTCCACTTT. Its translation is CASRSRGTGNSPLHF. Supplemented by reference TRBV7-3 and TRBJ1-6, the full variable domain reads GAGVSQTPSNKVTEKGKYVELRCDPISGHTALYWYRQSLGQGPEFLIYFQGTGAADDSGLPNDRFFAVRPEGSVSTLKIQRTERGDSAVYLCASRSRGTGNSPLHFGNGTRLTVT.

V usage is TRBV2 and J usage is TRBJ2-1; D may be TRBD1 or TRBD2 (6 bases each). This CDR3 has 17 residues. The germline gives CDR1 SNHLY, CDR2 FYNNEI. V was pared by 8 bases and J by 4 bases, with 24 bases between. The CDR3 is CASEGGEDLFLYNEQFF. CDR3 nucleotides: TGTGCCAGCGAGGGGGGTGAGGACCTCTTCCTGTACAATGAGCAGTTCTTC.